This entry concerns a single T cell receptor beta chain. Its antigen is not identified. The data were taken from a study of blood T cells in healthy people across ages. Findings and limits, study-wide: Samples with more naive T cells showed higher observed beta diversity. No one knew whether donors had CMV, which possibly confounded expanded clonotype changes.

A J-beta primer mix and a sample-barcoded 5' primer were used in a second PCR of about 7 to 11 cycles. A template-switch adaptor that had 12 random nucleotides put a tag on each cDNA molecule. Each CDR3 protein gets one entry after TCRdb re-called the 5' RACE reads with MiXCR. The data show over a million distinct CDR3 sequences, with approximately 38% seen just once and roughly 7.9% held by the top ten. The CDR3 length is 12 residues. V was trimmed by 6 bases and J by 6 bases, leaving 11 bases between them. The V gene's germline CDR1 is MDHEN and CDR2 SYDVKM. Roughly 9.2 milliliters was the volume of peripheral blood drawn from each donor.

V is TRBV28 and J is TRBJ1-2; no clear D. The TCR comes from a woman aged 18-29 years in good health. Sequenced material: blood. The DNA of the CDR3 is TGTGCCAGCAGCCCCCTATTGCATGGCTACACCTTC. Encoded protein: CASSPLLHGYTF.